Only a few counts were recorded for the clone carrying this TCR beta chain. The antigen is not known. This CDR3 has 15 residues. CDR1 and CDR2 from the germline V gene are LNHDA and SQIVND (reference sequence). V was trimmed by 5 bases and J by 3 bases, leaving 13 bases between them. This sample is part of a study of CD8 T cells in ankylosing spondylitis. Study results and limitations: Apparently characteristic of ankylosing spondylitis blood was a TCR beta motif (eight highly homologous variants). Both synovial fluid and blood in reactive arthritis had previously been reported to carry some motif variants. According to the report, clones linked to the disease were significantly enriched in matched synovial fluid samples taken from ankylosing spondylitis patients.

A quantitative 5'-RACE method, one with molecular barcodes, was used to make TCR beta libraries. TCRdb reprocessed the 5' RACE reads with MiXCR, giving one entry per CDR3 protein. This sample has 450,000 to 550,000 distinct CDR3 sequences, with about 5.4% found just once. The sequence was collected from a male donor with ankylosing spondylitis. The sample consisted of blood, either unsorted or a sorted T cell fraction (not recorded which). The chain combines TRBV19 with TRBJ2-2; D not resolved. The CDR3, as DNA: TGTGCCAGTAGTCGTTTGCGGCCGGACACCGGGGAGCTGTTTTTT. Translated, it gives CASSRLRPDTGELFF. The full variable domain, its missing parts supplied by reference TRBV19 and TRBJ2-2, is DGGITQSPKYLFRKEGQNVTLSCEQNLNHDAMYWYRQDPGQGLRLIYYSQIVNDFQKGDIAEGYSVSREKKESFPLTVTSAQKNPTAFYLCASSRLRPDTGELFFGEGSRLTVL.